These T cell receptor beta chains were read from a single sample in a study of T cell responses to AZD1222 COVID-19 vaccine. Profiling relied on immunoSEQ multiplex PCR, and the TCRdb table lists in-frame clones only, not all of them. The sample includes approximately 120,000 clones, 88% of them seen just once. Sequenced material: peripheral blood, taken on day 0 of AZD1222 vaccination. The receptor source for this set is an adult in good health. Each CDR3 is given without its conserved first and last residue.

v_call: TRBV9
j_call: TRBJ2-3
cdr3_aa: ASSVDHRSTDTQY

v_call: TRBV24-1
j_call: TRBJ1-4
cdr3_aa: ATSSRDLKEKLF

v_call: TRBV6-5
j_call: TRBJ2-1
cdr3_aa: ASSYSTVDGYNEQF

v_call: TRBV27
j_call: TRBJ2-2
cdr3_aa: ASSLTVPAGELF

v_call: TRBV9
j_call: TRBJ2-1
cdr3_aa: ASSAGTSASNEQF

v_call: TRBV10-3
j_call: TRBJ1-1
cdr3_aa: ATIPSDRANTEAF

v_call: TRBV28
j_call: TRBJ2-3
cdr3_aa: ASSPGGSTDTQY

v_call: TRBV21-1
j_call: TRBJ1-5
cdr3_aa: ASSKDSGGGSNQPQH

v_call: TRBV7-9
j_call: TRBJ2-5
cdr3_aa: ASSPRQYVETQY

v_call: TRBV7-9
j_call: TRBJ1-4
cdr3_aa: ASTPNQGSNEKLF

v_call: TRBV27
j_call: TRBJ1-3
cdr3_aa: ASSSAGGRGGTIY

v_call: TRBV12-3/TRBV12-4
j_call: TRBJ1-4
cdr3_aa: ASSPGQGRKLF

v_call: TRBV2
j_call: TRBJ2-5
cdr3_aa: ASSGLIRQETQY

v_call: TRBV19
j_call: TRBJ1-1
cdr3_aa: ASSIDKGGQGSITEAF

v_call: TRBV6-5
j_call: TRBJ2-5
cdr3_aa: ASSYSSGRETQY

v_call: TRBV4-3
j_call: TRBJ2-2
cdr3_aa: ASSHQAGELF

v_call: TRBV7-7
j_call: TRBJ2-5
cdr3_aa: ASSTGTGVETQY

v_call: TRBV7-9
j_call: TRBJ1-3
cdr3_aa: ASSLRTGGFGNTIY